This T cell receptor (beta chain) was sequenced for a study of human T cells and chemical hapten exposure. General study results and limits: Those TCRs sitting above 1 in 1000 frequency stayed the same with DPC sensitization.

MiXCR, applied by TCRdb to the RACE reads, yields one record per CDR3 protein. This sample has 35,000 to 50,000 distinct CDR3 sequences, with approximately 9% found just once. Turning to this clonotype: Antigen: not known.

Trimming cost V 5 bases and J 3 bases; bases outside gene matches: 7. CDR1 SGHTA and CDR2 FQGNSA come from the germline V gene. This CDR3 comprises 15 residues. Time point here: patch test 2, 6 weeks after DPC sensitization. Treatment defined: therapeutic diphenylcyclopropenone sensitization with weekly scalp DPC. Non-pregnant alopecia patients aged 18 to 70, suitable for DPC therapy. The material sequenced was whole blood, taken in connection with sensitization to the hapten diphenylcyclopropenone (DPC). This clonotype originated in a woman between 40 and 55 years old with alopecia areata. Some clones in this sample may be carry-over from other donors' samples. This chain joins TRBV7-2 and TRBJ2-7; 10 bases are shared with TRBD1. The CDR3 nucleotides read TGTGCCAGCAGCCGCACCGGGACAGGGGTCTACGAGCAGTACTTC. Its translation: CASSRTGTGVYEQYF.